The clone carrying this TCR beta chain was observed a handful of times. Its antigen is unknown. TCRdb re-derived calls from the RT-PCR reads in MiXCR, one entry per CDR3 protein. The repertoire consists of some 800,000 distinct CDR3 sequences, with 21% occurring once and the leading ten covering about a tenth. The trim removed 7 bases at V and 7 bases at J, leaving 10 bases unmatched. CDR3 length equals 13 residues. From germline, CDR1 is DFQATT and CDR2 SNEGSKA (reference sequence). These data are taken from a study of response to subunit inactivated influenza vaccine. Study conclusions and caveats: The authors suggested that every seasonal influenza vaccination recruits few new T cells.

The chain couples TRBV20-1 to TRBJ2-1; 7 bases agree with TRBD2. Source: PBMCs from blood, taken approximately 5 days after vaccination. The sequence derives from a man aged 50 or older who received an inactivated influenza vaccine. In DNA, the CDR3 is TGCAGTGGCAGTGGGAGGGCCCGGAATGAGCAGTTCTTC. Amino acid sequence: CSGSGRARNEQFF.